This TCR beta chain was retrieved from a study of T cells in localized non-small cell lung cancer. Notes on the study in general: Uninvolved adjacent lung had the highest recorded T cell clonality, with tumor below it. The study detected a median roughly 56 of the top 100 tumor clones in adjacent lung.

This CDR3 region has 13 residues. Germline V gives CDR1 SGDLS, CDR2 YYNGEE. The V gene end was trimmed by 4 bases and the J gene end by 4 bases; junction bases not matched to a gene: 3. The table came from immunoSEQ multiplex PCR; TCRdb's copy has only in-frame clones and leaves some out. This repertoire shows 70,000 or so clones, about 81% found once; its top ten account for 1.3%. Worth noting for this clone: The antigen is unknown.

The sequence came from a female donor over 55 with stage I lung adenocarcinoma. Source: peripheral blood, taken before any cancer treatment. The V call is TRBV9, the J call TRBJ1-1, with TRBD1 identical over 8 bases. In nucleotides, the CDR3 is TGTGCCAGCAGCCGTACAGGGGGCACTGAAGCTTTCTTT. It specifies CASSRTGGTEAFF.